This record covers a single T cell receptor beta chain. What it recognizes is unknown. Compared with germline, one end of the junction differs, possibly owing to a read error. TCRdb itself ran the multiplex PCR reads through MiXCR, one entry per CDR3 protein. This sample has roughly 130,000 distinct CDR3 sequences, with about 20% found just once. This entry belongs to a study of breast tumors, draining lymph nodes, adjacent tissues. Study-wide results and caveats: Compared with lymph nodes, tumors were less diverse; compared with nontumor tissue, more. Tumor and nontumor repertoires were significantly more similar in luminal-like than in basal-like breast cancer. The lymph node origin of tumor T cells was framed as consistent with a hypothesis, not demonstrated. Data fit most tumor T cells coming from lymph node, expanding in tumor.

Samples came from axillary lymph nodes draining the breast cancer. Per the germline V gene, CDR1 is SGHDT and CDR2 is YYEEEE. CDR3 size: 13 residues. Material for sequencing was axillary lymph node tissue. The chain carries TRBV5-6 and TRBJ1-5; no firm D call. This sequence originates from a female donor with breast cancer. Some clones in this sample may be carry-over from other donors' samples. The CDR3 region has the DNA TGTGCCAGCAGCCAGTCCCCGAGTCAGCCCCAGCGTTTT. It is translated as CASSQSPSQPQRF.